This T cell receptor (beta chain) derives from a study of beta chain features in type 1 diabetes. Study details: Sorted cells numbering 107,917,701 were examined across all samples. Study-wide results and caveats: Naive, central memory and Treg TCRB repertoires appeared more alike in patients than in healthy donors. Moderate but significant shortening of TCRB CDR3s was recorded in all four CD4+ subsets from Type 1 diabetes patients.

Expressed TCRB transcripts were sequenced, since all the RNA that had been isolated was reverse transcribed. The method was immunoSEQ multiplex PCR; TCRdb's version includes in-frame clones alone and lacks a portion of them. The repertoire has nearly 350,000 clones, around 9.3% of them found once; the top ten carry 0.95% to 1.1%. Comment on this clone: Its antigen is not identified.

The CDR3 is 14 amino acids. Looked up from germline, CDR1 is GTSNPN and CDR2 is SVGIG (reference sequence). V shed 0 bases and J 10 bases; nucleotides not matched to a gene: 6. V is TRBV30 and J is TRBJ2-2, with 9 bases identical to TRBD2. Source material: central memory CD4+ T cells from blood. The sequence derives from a man aged 25-45 years with type 1 diabetes. CDR3 loop: CAWSVRRGGVELFF. CDR3 nucleotide sequence: TGTGCCTGGAGTGTACGGCGGGGGGGCGTGGAGCTGTTTTTT.